The 5 T cell receptor beta chains below come from one sample, sequenced in a study of identical twins. TCRdb ran MiXCR on the 5' RACE reads and lists one entry per CDR3 protein. The table shows about 530,000 distinct CDR3 sequences, with around 20% occurring only once. The data also belong to a second study, concerning yellow fever vaccine responses in identical twins.

Specimen: CD4+ T cells sorted from blood. The receptors derive from a woman younger than 35 in good health.

The V and J genes are TRBV18 and TRBJ2-1; maybe TRBD2 (6 bases). The CDR3 has 13 residues. Germline CDR1 is KGHSH and CDR2 is LQKENI. Trimming pared 6 bases from V and 6 bases from J, leaving 12 bases between. The CDR3 region is CASSRDFLNEQFF. CDR3 bases: TGTGCCAGCTCCCGGGACTTCCTCAATGAGCAGTTCTTC.

This chain links TRBV5-6 with TRBJ2-7; D tentatively fits TRBD1 or TRBD2 (5 bases each). CDR3 length: 13 amino acids. V lost 4 bases to trimming and J lost 4 bases, with 12 bases between them. CDR1 SGHDT and CDR2 YYEEEE come from the germline V gene. CDR3 residues: CASSPGHTYEQYF. As DNA, the CDR3 is TGTGCCAGCAGCCCGGGGCATACTTACGAGCAGTACTTC.

The chain has TRBV10-2 and TRBJ2-7; TRBD1 matches at 8 bases. CDR3 length: 14 amino acids. J was trimmed by 1 base and V by 3 bases; bases with no gene match: 2. The germline CDR1 and CDR2 sequences are WSHSY and SAAADI. The CDR3 coding sequence is TGCGCCAGCAGTGATACAGGGGGTTCCTACGAGCAGTACGTC. Amino acids: CASSDTGGSYEQYV.

The chain couples TRBV5-1 to TRBJ2-3; 10 positions agree with TRBD2. The CDR3 has 16 amino acids. Germline CDR1 reads SGHRS; CDR2 reads YFSETQ. Unmatched junction bases numbered 7, after V lost 4 bases and J lost 2 bases. This CDR3 is CASSAGLAAVTDTQYF. CDR3 sequence (DNA): TGCGCCAGCAGCGCCGGACTAGCGGCCGTCACAGATACGCAGTATTTT.

This rearrangement joins TRBV5-1 to TRBJ2-7; possible D gene TRBD2, 5 bases. V was clipped by 2 bases and J by 7 bases, with 16 bases between them. Germline V gene sequence: CDR1 SGHRS, CDR2 YFSETQ. The CDR3 is made up of 14 amino acids. The CDR3 bases are TGCGCCAGCAGCTTTTTGCGGGCAGCCGAAGAGCAGTACTTC. Translation gives CASSFLRAAEEQYF.